These 6 T cell receptor beta chains originate from one sample sequenced in a study of CD8 T cells in Susac syndrome. RNA in amounts of about 0.45 to 1 ug was reverse transcribed with random hexamers. TCRdb analysed the immunoSEQ multiplex PCR reads with MiXCR anew, one entry per CDR3 protein. The repertoire consists of about 100,000 distinct CDR3 sequences, with about 96% occurring once and the leading ten covering around 0.3%. Sequenced input: CD8+ T cells from PBMCs. These receptor sequences come from a human donor with Susac syndrome.

This clonotype was recorded once. This chain links TRBV20-1 with TRBJ2-1, with 13 bases identical to TRBD2. Unmatched junction bases numbered 4, after V lost 7 bases and J lost 7 bases. Germline lookup yields CDR1 DFQATT and CDR2 SNEGSKA (reference sequence). This CDR3 comprises 13 residues. This CDR3 reads CSGRTSGSNEQFF. CDR3 DNA sequence: TGCAGTGGCCGGACTAGCGGGAGTAATGAGCAGTTCTTC.

The CDR3 region is CASKKWGVGSPLHF. CDR3 in DNA: TGTGCCAGCAAGAAGTGGGGTGTCGGTTCACCCCTCCACTTT. The V call is TRBV2, the J call TRBJ1-6; D is unclear. This CDR3 region has 14 residues. CDR1 and CDR2 (germline): SNHLY, FYNNEI. Trimming removed 7 bases from V and 9 bases from J, with 16 bases in between.

The genes are TRBV29-1 and TRBJ1-1, with D hard to call. Germline CDR1 is SQVTM and CDR2 is ANQGSEA. The CDR3 consists of 12 residues. The ends were cut back, 6 bases at V and 6 bases at J, with 14 bases in the middle. Here the CDR3 DNA reads TGCAGCGTAGAGGAGGCGGGCGCTGAAGCTTTCTTT. Protein product: CSVEEAGAEAFF.

The chain has TRBV5-6 and TRBJ2-3, with D possibly matching TRBD1 (6 bases). Trimming removed 4 bases from V and 0 bases from J, with 15 bases in between. The germline V gene has CDR1 SGHDT and CDR2 YYEEEE. The CDR3 runs 16 residues. DNA of the CDR3: TGTGCCAGCAGCACCGCCGGGACAACTAGCACAGATACGCAGTATTTT. This gives the protein CASSTAGTTSTDTQYF.

This chain joins TRBV5-1 and TRBJ2-2; 15 nucleotides agree with TRBD2. The CDR3 consists of 18 residues. The V and J ends lost 4 bases and 0 bases, in that order; junction bases with no gene match: 4. Germline V lookup: CDR1 SGHRS, CDR2 YFSETQ. In DNA, the CDR3 is TGCGCCAGCAGCCCGGGACTAGCGGGAGGAGCGAACACCGGGGAGCTGTTTTTT. As protein: CASSPGLAGGANTGELFF.

This chain uses TRBV20-1 with TRBJ2-4; 13 bases map to TRBD2. There are 15 residues in the CDR3. Germline V lookup: CDR1 DFQATT, CDR2 SNEGSKA (reference sequence). V was clipped by 8 bases and J by 4 bases; unmatched bases: 8. The CDR3 sequence: CSLPGTSGAKNIQYF. Written as DNA, the CDR3 is TGCAGTCTTCCCGGGACTAGCGGGGCGAAAAACATTCAGTACTTC.